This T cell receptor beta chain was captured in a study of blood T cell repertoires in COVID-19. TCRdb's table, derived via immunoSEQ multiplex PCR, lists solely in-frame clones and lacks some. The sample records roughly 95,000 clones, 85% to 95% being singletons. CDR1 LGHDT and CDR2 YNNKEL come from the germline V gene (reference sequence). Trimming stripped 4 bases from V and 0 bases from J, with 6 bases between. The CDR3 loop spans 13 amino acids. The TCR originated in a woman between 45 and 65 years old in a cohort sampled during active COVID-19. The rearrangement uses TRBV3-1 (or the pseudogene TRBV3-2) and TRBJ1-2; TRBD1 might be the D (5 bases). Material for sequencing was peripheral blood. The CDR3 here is CASSPTANYGYTF. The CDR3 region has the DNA TGTGCCAGCAGCCCGACAGCTAACTATGGCTACACCTTC.